This T cell receptor (beta chain) is drawn from a study of T cell responses to AZD1222 COVID-19 vaccine. TCRdb's copy holds only in-frame clones and misses some; the assay was immunoSEQ multiplex PCR. Of about 120,000 clones in the sample, approximately 84% are singletons; the top ten hold 7% to 9%. Trimming took 6 bases from V and 0 from J, leaving 11 bases between them. There are 14 residues in the CDR3. Germline V gives CDR1 MDHEN, CDR2 SYDVKM. Study conclusions and caveats: White British ancestry dominated among donors, who included more females, and clonal diversity was possibly underestimated. It was only six AZD1222 recipients who were seropositive at baseline. Across the whole spike, CD4 TCRs peaked at regions 160-218 and 743-854. Repertoires were collected only later (after the peak T cell response had occurred).

A remark on this clone: Its antigen is not known.

Sequencing used peripheral blood, obtained on day 0 of AZD1222 vaccination. The clonotype was recovered from an adult in good health. V is TRBV28 and J is TRBJ1-1, with D tentatively TRBD1 (5 bases). CDR3 in DNA: TGTGCCAGCAGGGACCACAGGCTGAACACTGAAGCTTTCTTT. This sequence encodes CASRDHRLNTEAFF.